Listed below are T cell receptor beta chains from one sample, sequenced in a study of cytomegalovirus exposure and HLA in healthy donors. Produced via immunoSEQ multiplex PCR; TCRdb's table is partial and in-frame only. There are fewer than 150,000 clones in the sample; around 74% occur only once, and 3.1% lies in the top ten. The sample taken for sequencing was PBMCs. The receptors here all came from a man younger than 40 in good health and CMV-seronegative. The CDR3 runs from the conserved cysteine through the conserved F or W. A D gene is named only where the DNA matches it firmly. Some rows mark clone size as missing; the rest say once, few, many or name a class of expanded clone.

>TRBJ2-7|.|.|TRBV7-9
TGTGCCAGCAGCAACCAACCAGTCGGGGAGCAGTACTTC
CASSNQPVGEQYF
>TRBJ1-4|TRBD1|few|TRBV6-5
TGTGCCAGCAGTTACTCGACAGGGGGCGGGGAAAAACTGTTTTTT
CASSYSTGGGEKLFF
>TRBJ1-3|.|few|TRBV15
TGTGCCACCAGTACCCGCCAGACAGGAAACACCATATATTTT
CATSTRQTGNTIYF
>TRBJ2-1|TRBD2|few|TRBV7-8
TGTGCCAGCAGGTCCCTGGTAGCGGGTTTAGGCTCCTACAATGAGCAGTTCTTC
CASRSLVAGLGSYNEQFF
>TRBJ1-1|.|.|TRBV2
TGTGCCAGCAGGACTGGGACAATGGACACTGAAGCTTTCTTT
CASRTGTMDTEAFF
>TRBJ2-3|TRBD2|once|TRBV30
TGTGCCGGAGTAGCGGGGGGGCGACGGGATACGCAGTATTTT
CAGVAGGRRDTQYF
>TRBJ1-4|.|.|TRBV14
TGTGCCAGCAGCCAAACCGGGGACGGGGGGAATGAAAAACTGTTTTTT
CASSQTGDGGNEKLFF
>TRBJ1-5|.|.|TRBV4-1
TGCGCCAGCAGCCAAGCGGGGACGGGAGGGCATCAGCCCCAGCATTTT
CASSQAGTGGHQPQHF
>TRBJ2-2|.|.|TRBV30
TGTGCCTGGAGGAATCGACTGCGGGAGCTGTTTTTT
CAWRNRLRELFF
>TRBJ2-7|.|.|TRBV2
TGTGCCAGCAGTGACAGAACGTTACGCGAGCAGTACTTC
CASSDRTLREQYF
>TRBJ2-3|.|few|TRBV4-3
TGCGCTTGCAAGCCCACAGATACGCAGTATTTT
CACKPTDTQYF
>TRBJ1-2|.|.|TRBV4-3
TGCGCCAGCAGCCAAGAAGTCGAAGTCCGACAGGCCCCGGGTGGCTACACCTTC
CASSQEVEVRQAPGGYTF
>TRBJ2-7|.|.|TRBV4-2
TGTGCCAGCAGCCAAGATGTCGGGAGCCGGGGGCAGTACTTC
CASSQDVGSRGQYF
>TRBJ2-7|TRBD2|.|TRBV28
TGTGCCAGCAGTACCCGACATTTTCGGCTAGCGGGAGTCCACGAGCAGTACTTC
CASSTRHFRLAGVHEQYF
>TRBJ2-5|.|.|TRBV7-6
TGTGCCAGCAGCCCGATGTTCGGGGGCCAAGAGACCCAGTACTTC
CASSPMFGGQETQYF
>TRBJ2-6|.|.|TRBV27
TGTGCCAGCAGTTTAGAGGGTCGGGTTTACAACGTCCTGACTTTC
CASSLEGRVYNVLTF
>TRBJ2-2|TRBD2|.|TRBV2
TGTGCCAGCAGGTCAGCGGGAGAGGGGACCGGGGAGCTGTTTTTT
CASRSAGEGTGELFF
>TRBJ2-5|TRBD2|.|TRBV6-5
TGTGCCAGCAGGCCACAGGGACTAGCAAATGGTATCGACTTC
CASRPQGLANGIDF
>TRBJ2-3|.|.|TRBV4-1
TGCGCCAGCAGCCGCTACGGGTTTCCCACAGATACGCAGTATTTT
CASSRYGFPTDTQYF
>TRBJ2-1|.|.|TRBV5-6
TGTGCCAGCAGACGGACTCGTGCGGGACCCACCGGCATACTAAGACAGTTCTTC
CASRRTRAGPTGILRQFF
>TRBJ1-6|.|.|TRBV7-8
TGTGCCAGCGGGGACATCAAAGGGGGAAATTCACCCCTCCACTTT
CASGDIKGGNSPLHF
>TRBJ2-7|.|.|TRBV5-1
TGCGCCAGCAGCTTGGTTGTCGGCTCCTACGAGCAGTACTTC
CASSLVVGSYEQYF
>TRBJ2-7|TRBD1|.|TRBV7-8
TGTGCCAGCAGCCCCCTAGGGACAGGGGGCTACGAGCAGTACTTC
CASSPLGTGGYEQYF
>TRBJ2-3|.|.|TRBV27
TGTGCCAGCAGTTTCCAGAACACAGATACGCAGTATTTT
CASSFQNTDTQYF
>TRBJ2-7|.|.|TRBV5-8
TGTGCCAGCAGCTTGGACAGGACCTACGAGCAGTACTTC
CASSLDRTYEQYF
>TRBJ2-1|.|few|TRBV5-1
TGCGCCAGCAGCATGGACCCTTTAGATGAGCAGTTCTTC
CASSMDPLDEQFF
>TRBJ1-1|.|.|TRBV29-1
TGCAGCGTGAACACCGGGACACCCTTCGCCGAAGCTTTCTTT
CSVNTGTPFAEAFF
>TRBJ1-2|.|.|TRBV4-1
TGCGCCAGCAGCCAAGAGCTGTGGCAGGACTTTGCCAACTATGGCTACACCTTC
CASSQELWQDFANYGYTF
>TRBJ2-1|TRBD1|.|TRBV15
TGTGCCACCAGCAGAGATGGGACAGAGGCAGATGAGCAGTTCTTC
CATSRDGTEADEQFF